This T cell receptor (beta chain) originates from a study of shared clonotypes between healthy human individuals. Method: immunoSEQ multiplex PCR; TCRdb's copy keeps in-frame clones and lacks some. Among about 2 million clones listed, over 85% were seen once. V shed 7 bases, J shed 8 bases, and the junction held 10 bases outside the gene matches. The CDR3 extends over 15 amino acids. Germline-derived CDR1 and CDR2 are ENHRY and SYGVKD. CD45RO-negative CD8 cells positively selected for CCR7 made up the naive population, which excluded terminally differentiated effector memory CD45RA+ cells. The TCR sequence derives from a man aged 18-30 years in good health. Sequencing was performed on naive CD8+ T cells sorted from blood. The chain joins TRBV10-3 to TRBJ2-1; 11 nucleotides agree with TRBD2. The CDR3 is CAINLGTSGAHEQFF. CDR3 in DNA: TGTGCCATCAATCTCGGGACTAGCGGAGCCCATGAGCAGTTCTTC.